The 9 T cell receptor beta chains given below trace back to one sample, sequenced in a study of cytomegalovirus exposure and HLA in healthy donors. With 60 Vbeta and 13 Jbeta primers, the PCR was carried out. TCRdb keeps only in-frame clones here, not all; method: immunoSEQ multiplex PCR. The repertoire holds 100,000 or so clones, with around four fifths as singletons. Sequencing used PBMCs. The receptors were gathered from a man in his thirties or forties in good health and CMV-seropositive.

The CDR3 bases are TGTGCCAGCAGCTTAGGTCTATCATATGGCTACACCTTC. Protein product: CASSLGLSYGYTF. This sequence joins TRBV7-6 and TRBJ1-2; D not certain. This CDR3 is 13 amino acids long. Trimming took off 1 base at V and 5 bases at J, with 8 bases between the two ends. Germline CDR1 SGHVS, CDR2 FNYEAQ.

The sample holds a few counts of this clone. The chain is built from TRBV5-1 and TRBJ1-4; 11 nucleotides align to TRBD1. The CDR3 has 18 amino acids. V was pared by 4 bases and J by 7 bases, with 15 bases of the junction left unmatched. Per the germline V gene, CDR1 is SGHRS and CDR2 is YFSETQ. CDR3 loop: CASSVGGTTGTGGEKLFF. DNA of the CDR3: TGCGCCAGCAGCGTTGGGGGGACTACCGGGACAGGGGGTGAAAAACTGTTTTTT.

CDR3 loop: CASRVGGGETQYF. The CDR3 nucleotides are TGCGCCAGCAGGGTGGGAGGTGGAGAGACCCAGTACTTC. This chain connects TRBV5-1 to TRBJ2-5; D is possibly TRBD2 (6 bases). The germline V gene has CDR1 SGHRS and CDR2 YFSETQ. This CDR3 has 13 amino acids. Trimming cost V 5 bases and J 4 bases, with 12 bases left between them.

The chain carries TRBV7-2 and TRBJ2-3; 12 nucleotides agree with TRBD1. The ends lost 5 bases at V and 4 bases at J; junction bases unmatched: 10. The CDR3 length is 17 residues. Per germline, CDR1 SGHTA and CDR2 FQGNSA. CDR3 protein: CASSARAGQGASDTQYF. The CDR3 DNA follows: TGTGCCAGCAGCGCCCGTGCGGGACAGGGGGCCTCAGATACGCAGTATTTT.

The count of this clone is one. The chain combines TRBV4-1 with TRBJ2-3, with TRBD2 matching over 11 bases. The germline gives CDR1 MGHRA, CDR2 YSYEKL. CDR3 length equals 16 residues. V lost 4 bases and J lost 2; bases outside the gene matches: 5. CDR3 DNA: TGCGCCAGCAGCCCGGGACTAGCGGAGCCCACAGATACGCAGTATTTT. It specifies CASSPGLAEPTDTQYF.

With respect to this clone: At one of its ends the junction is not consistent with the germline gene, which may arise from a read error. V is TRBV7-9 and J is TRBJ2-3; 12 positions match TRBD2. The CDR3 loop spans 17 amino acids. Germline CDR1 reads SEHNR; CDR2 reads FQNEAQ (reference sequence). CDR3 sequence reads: CSSSDSSGRAGTDTQYF. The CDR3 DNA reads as TGTTCCAGCAGCGATTCTAGCGGGAGGGCCGGGACAGATACGCAGTATTTT.

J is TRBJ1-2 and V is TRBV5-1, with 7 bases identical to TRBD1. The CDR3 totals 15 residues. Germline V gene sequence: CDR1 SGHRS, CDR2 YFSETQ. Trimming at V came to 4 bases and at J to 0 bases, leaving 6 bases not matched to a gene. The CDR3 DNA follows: TGCGCCAGCAGCGGCGGACAGGAAACTAACTATGGCTACACCTTC. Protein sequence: CASSGGQETNYGYTF. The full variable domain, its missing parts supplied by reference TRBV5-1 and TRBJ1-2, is KAGVTQTPRYLIKTRGQQVTLSCSPISGHRSVSWYQQTPGQGLQFLFEYFSETQRNKGNFPGRFSGRQFSNSRSEMNVSTLELGDSALYLCASSGGQETNYGYTFGSGTRLTVV.

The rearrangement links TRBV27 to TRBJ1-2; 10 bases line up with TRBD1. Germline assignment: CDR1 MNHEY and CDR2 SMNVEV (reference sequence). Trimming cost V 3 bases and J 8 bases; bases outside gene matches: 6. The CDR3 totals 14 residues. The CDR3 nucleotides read TGTGCCAGCAGTTTCATCGGACAGGGGGGCGGCTACACCTTC. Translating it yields CASSFIGQGGGYTF.

CDR3 sequence: CASSLVGSNTGELFF. DNA for the CDR3: TGTGCCAGCAGCTTAGTCGGGAGCAACACCGGGGAGCTGTTTTTT. V usage is TRBV11-2 and J usage is TRBJ2-2, with D perhaps matching TRBD2 (6 bases). The CDR3 covers 15 residues. Germline-derived CDR1 and CDR2 are SGHAT and FQNNGV. Trimming took off 1 base at V and 2 bases at J, with 8 bases between the two ends.